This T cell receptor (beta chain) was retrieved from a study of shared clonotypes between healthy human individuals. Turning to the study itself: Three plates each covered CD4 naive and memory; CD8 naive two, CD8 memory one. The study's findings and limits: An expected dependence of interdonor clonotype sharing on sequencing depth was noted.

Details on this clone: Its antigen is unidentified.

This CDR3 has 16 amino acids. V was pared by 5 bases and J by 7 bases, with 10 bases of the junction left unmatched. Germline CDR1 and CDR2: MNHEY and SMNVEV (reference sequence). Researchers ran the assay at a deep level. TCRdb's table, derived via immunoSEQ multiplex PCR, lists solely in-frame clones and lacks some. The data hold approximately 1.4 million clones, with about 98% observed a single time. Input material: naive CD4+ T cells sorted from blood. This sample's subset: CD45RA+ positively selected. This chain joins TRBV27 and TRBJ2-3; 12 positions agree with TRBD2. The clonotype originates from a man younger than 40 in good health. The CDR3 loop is CASSQDGLAGSNTQYF. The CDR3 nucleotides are TGTGCCAGCAGTCAAGACGGACTAGCGGGATCGAATACGCAGTATTTT.